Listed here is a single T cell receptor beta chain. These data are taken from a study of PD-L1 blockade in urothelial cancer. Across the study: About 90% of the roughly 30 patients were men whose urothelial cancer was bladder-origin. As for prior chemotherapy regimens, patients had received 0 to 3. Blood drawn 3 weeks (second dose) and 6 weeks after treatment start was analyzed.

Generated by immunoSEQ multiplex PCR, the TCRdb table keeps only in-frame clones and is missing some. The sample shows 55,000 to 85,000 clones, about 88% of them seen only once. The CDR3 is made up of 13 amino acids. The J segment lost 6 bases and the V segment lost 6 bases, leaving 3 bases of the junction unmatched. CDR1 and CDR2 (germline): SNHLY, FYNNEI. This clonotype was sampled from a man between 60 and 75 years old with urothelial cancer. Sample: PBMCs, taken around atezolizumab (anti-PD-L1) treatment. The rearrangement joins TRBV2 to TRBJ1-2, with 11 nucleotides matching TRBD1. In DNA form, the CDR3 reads TGTGCCAGCAGGGGGACAGGGGGGAATGGCTACACCTTC. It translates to CASRGTGGNGYTF.